The 7 T cell receptor beta chains in this list originate from one sample, sequenced in a study of blood T cell repertoires in COVID-19. Some clones are missing from TCRdb's copy, which holds only in-frame ones; the method was immunoSEQ multiplex PCR. The sample has some 49,000 clones; roughly 85% are singletons. Sequences were obtained from peripheral blood. The receptors here all came from a human donor in a cohort sampled during active COVID-19.

The chain is built from TRBV11-2 and TRBJ2-1; unclear D gene. The CDR3 has 15 residues. CDR1 is SGHAT and CDR2 is FQNNGV in the germline V gene. Trimming stripped 3 bases from V and 3 bases from J, with 12 bases between. CDR3 residues: CASSFSLADYNEQFF. The CDR3 DNA reads TGTGCCAGCAGCTTCTCCCTCGCGGACTACAATGAGCAGTTCTTC.

This clone was seen just once. The chain carries TRBV14 and TRBJ2-1; 11 bases are shared with TRBD2. V lost 4 bases to trimming and J lost 8 bases; unmatched junction nucleotides: 10. Germline values: CDR1 SGHDN, CDR2 FVKESK. The CDR3 is made up of 16 amino acids. In DNA, the CDR3 is TGTGCCAGCAGCCCAAGCACTAGCGGGGGTCTGGATGAGCAGTTCTTC. Encoded protein: CASSPSTSGGLDEQFF. The whole variable domain, filled in from reference TRBV14 and TRBJ2-1, reads EAGVTQFPSHSVIEKGQTVTLRCDPISGHDNLYWYRRVMGKEIKFLLHFVKESKQDESGMPNNRFLAERTGGTYSTLKVQPAELEDSGVYFCASSPSTSGGLDEQFFGPGTRLTVL.

This rearrangement joins TRBV9 to TRBJ1-1; D unclear. CDR1 and CDR2 from the germline V gene are SGDLS and YYNGEE. Trimming took 3 bases from V and 7 from J, leaving 10 bases between them. The CDR3 has 12 residues. Here the CDR3 DNA reads TGTGCCAGCAGCGCCCACGGTGATGAAGCTTTCTTT. This sequence encodes CASSAHGDEAFF.

This clone appeared a single time. V and J are TRBV4-3 and TRBJ2-1; 10 nucleotides match TRBD1. The germline CDR1 and CDR2 sequences are LGHNA and YSLEER. With 4 bases clipped from V and 5 bases from J, the junction kept 11 bases outside the gene matches. The CDR3 runs 17 residues. The CDR3 protein is CASSRRLGQGPNNEQFF. The CDR3, as DNA: TGCGCCAGCAGCCGTCGATTGGGACAGGGGCCTAACAATGAGCAGTTCTTC.

V gene TRBV3-1 (or the pseudogene TRBV3-2) combines with J gene TRBJ1-5; no reliable D call. Germline V lookup: CDR1 LGHDT, CDR2 YNNKEL (reference sequence). The CDR3 sequence is 12 residues long. V lost 5 bases, J lost 5 bases, and 7 bases lay in between. The CDR3 loop reads CASSSGDQPQHF. Here the CDR3 DNA reads TGTGCCAGCAGCTCCGGGGATCAGCCCCAGCATTTT.

The chain links TRBV7-9 to TRBJ1-5; D remains ambiguous. The CDR3 consists of 14 residues. Germline CDR1 is SEHNR and CDR2 is FQNEAQ (reference sequence). The ends were cut back, 3 bases at V and 0 bases at J, with 6 bases in the middle. This CDR3 reads CASSFDNSNQPQHF. CDR3 DNA sequence: TGTGCCAGCAGCTTCGACAATAGCAATCAGCCCCAGCATTTT.

This rearrangement joins TRBV2 to TRBJ1-2; TRBD1 matches 7 bases. There are 13 residues in the CDR3. With 7 bases clipped from V and 4 bases from J, the junction kept 6 bases outside the gene matches. CDR1 and CDR2 from the germline V gene are SNHLY and FYNNEI. The CDR3 spells CASTPGGGYGYTF. The CDR3 bases are TGTGCCAGCACCCCAGGGGGTGGCTATGGCTACACCTTC.